The 5 T cell receptor beta chains presented below share a single source sample, sequenced in a study of Ad26.COV2.S vaccination and SARS-CoV-2 variants. Treatment described: around 19 received Ad26.COV2.S at low or high dose, single or two shots; about 5 received placebo; per-sample allocation not given. Sampling was done on day 63 after the first vaccine or placebo injection. Clones were sequenced by immunoSEQ multiplex PCR, and TCRdb holds only the in-frame ones, with some missing. The table shows roughly 380,000 clones, with around 86% occurring only once. The starting material was peripheral blood, obtained in a trial of Ad26.COV2.S vaccine versus placebo. The receptors here all came from a person aged 18-65 years who received the Ad26.COV2.S COVID-19 vaccine or a placebo.

The J gene is TRBJ1-5, the V gene TRBV27; perhaps TRBD1 as D (6 bases). There are 16 residues in the CDR3. Germline lookup yields CDR1 MNHEY and CDR2 SMNVEV (reference sequence). Trimming stripped 2 bases from V and 1 base from J, with 12 bases between. This CDR3 is CASSLKGEMSNQPQHF. The CDR3 region has the DNA TGTGCCAGCAGTTTAAAGGGGGAGATGAGCAATCAGCCCCAGCATTTT.

The count of this clone is one. CDR3 sequence: CASSLAPGGSDTQYF. The CDR3 nucleotides read TGTGCCAGCAGCTTAGCTCCAGGGGGATCAGATACGCAGTATTTT. This sequence joins TRBV11-1 and TRBJ2-3; 7 bases align to TRBD1. Germline lookup yields CDR1 SGHAT and CDR2 FQDESV (reference sequence). The J segment lost 4 bases and the V segment lost 0 bases, leaving 4 bases of the junction unmatched. This CDR3 is 15 amino acids long. Full variable domain (missing parts from reference TRBV11-1 and TRBJ2-3): EAEVAQSPRYKITEKSQAVAFWCDPISGHATLYWYRQILGQGPELLVQFQDESVVDDSQLPKDRFSAERLKGVDSTLKIQPAELGDSAMYLCASSLAPGGSDTQYFGPGTRLTVL.

The chain uses TRBV15 and TRBJ2-1; D tentatively reads TRBD1 or TRBD2 (6 bases each). This CDR3 contains 15 residues. V was shortened by 2 bases and J by 4 bases, with 12 bases between the two germline ends. Looked up from germline, CDR1 is LNHNV and CDR2 is YYDKDF (reference sequence). The CDR3 here is CATSRSRGLYNEQFF. The CDR3 nucleotides read TGTGCCACCAGCAGATCCCGGGGGCTTTACAATGAGCAGTTCTTC.

The chain employs TRBV29-1 and TRBJ2-6; TRBD1 matches 11 bases. Germline V gene lookup returns CDR1 SQVTM and CDR2 ANQGSEA. J gave up 0 bases and V 7 bases, and 11 bases lay outside the gene matches. The CDR3 totals 18 residues. CDR3 nucleotide sequence: TGCAGCGCGACGGGACAGGGGGATAGTAACTCTGGGGCCAACGTCCTGACTTTC. Its translation: CSATGQGDSNSGANVLTF.

This chain joins TRBV19 and TRBJ1-1, with TRBD1 identical over 9 bases. V was pared by 7 bases and J by 1 base, with 4 bases of the junction left unmatched. The germline V gene has CDR1 LNHDA and CDR2 SQIVND (reference sequence). CDR3 size: 14 residues. In nucleotides, the CDR3 is TGTGCCAGTACTACGACAGGGGGGAACACTGAAGCTTTCTTT. It specifies CASTTTGGNTEAFF.